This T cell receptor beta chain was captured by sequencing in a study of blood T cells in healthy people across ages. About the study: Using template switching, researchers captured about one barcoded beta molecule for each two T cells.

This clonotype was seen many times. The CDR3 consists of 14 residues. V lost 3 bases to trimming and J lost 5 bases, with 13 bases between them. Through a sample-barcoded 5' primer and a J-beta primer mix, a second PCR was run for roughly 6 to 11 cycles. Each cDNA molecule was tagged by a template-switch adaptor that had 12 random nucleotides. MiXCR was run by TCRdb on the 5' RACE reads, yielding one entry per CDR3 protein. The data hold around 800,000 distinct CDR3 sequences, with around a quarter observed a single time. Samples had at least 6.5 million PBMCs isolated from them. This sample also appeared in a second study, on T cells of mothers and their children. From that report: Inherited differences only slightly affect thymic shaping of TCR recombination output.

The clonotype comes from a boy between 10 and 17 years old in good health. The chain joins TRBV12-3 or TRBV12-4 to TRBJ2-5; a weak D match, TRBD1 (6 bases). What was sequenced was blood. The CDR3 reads CASSFSGAGETQYF. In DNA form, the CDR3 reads TGTGCCAGCAGTTTTTCAGGGGCCGGCGAGACCCAGTACTTC.